These 20 T cell receptor beta chains were all obtained from the same sample, sequenced in a study of T cell repertoires in cytomegalovirus infection (dated by TCRdb to about 2019). Data came from an Illumina HiSeq 1500. TCRdb ran its own pipeline on the public reads, namely fastp trimming at Q25 and MiXCR clone calling, and kept in-frame beta chains. Identical CDR3 proteins give one entry, which carries the most common genes and DNA. Here the sample has hundreds of thousands of distinct CDR3 sequences; approximately 8.9% occur a single time. Of the sample, less than 3% falls within the top ten clones. Sequencing was done on a sample of PBMCs. The receptors here all came from a human donor in good health (CMV status not recorded). Some clones in this sample may be carry-over from other donors' samples.

CDR3 nucleotide sequence: TGCAGTGCTAGAGATATGATGGGGCTTAGGGGTGGCTACACCTTC. Its protein is CSARDMMGLRGGYTF. The V gene is TRBV20-1, the J gene TRBJ1-2; D possibly corresponds to TRBD1 (5 bases). Between the trimmed V and J ends, which lost 0 bases and 7 bases, there was a span of 18 bases. CDR1 is DFQATT and CDR2 is SNEGSKA in the germline V gene (reference sequence). The CDR3 runs to 15 residues.

At least ten counts were recorded for this clonotype. The gene calls are TRBV5-1 and TRBJ2-3; TRBD1 matches 10 bases. The junction had 5 bases not matched to a gene; V was cut back by 4 bases and J by 0 bases. This CDR3 spans 16 amino acids. The germline V gene has CDR1 SGHRS and CDR2 YFSETQ. CDR3 sequence reads: CASSIGTGVSTDTQYF. The CDR3 nucleotides read TGCGCCAGCAGCATCGGGACAGGGGTTAGCACAGATACGCAGTATTTT.

This clonotype has ten or more counts. The CDR3 sequence: CASSQVIGRTYEQYF. For the CDR3, the DNA is TGTGCCAGCAGCCAAGTCATAGGACGGACCTACGAGCAGTACTTC. The chain joins TRBV14 to TRBJ2-7; D call uncertain. V lost 1 base, J lost 2 bases, and 12 bases lay in between. The CDR3 is 15 amino acids. From germline, CDR1 is SGHDN and CDR2 FVKESK.

This clonotype was observed many times. J is TRBJ2-3 and V is TRBV6-2 or TRBV6-3; a weak D match, TRBD2 (5 bases). Germline V gene data show CDR1 as MNHEY and CDR2 as SVGEGT. The germline V and J ends were trimmed by 2 bases and 8 bases, with 20 bases remaining between them. The CDR3 covers 16 residues. The CDR3 loop reads CASSYPLGERGGTQYF. The CDR3 DNA reads TGTGCCAGCAGTTACCCGCTCGGGGAAAGAGGCGGTACGCAGTATTTT.

The rearrangement uses TRBV20-1 and TRBJ1-4; no clear D. The germline V gene encodes CDR1 DFQATT and CDR2 SNEGSKA (reference sequence). Trimming shortened V by 8 bases and J by 14 bases, and 15 bases separated the two germline ends. The CDR3 is 10 amino acids. The DNA of the CDR3 is TGCAGTACCAAGCAAGGCAACCTGTTTTTT. Amino acid sequence: CSTKQGNLFF.

J is TRBJ2-5 and V is TRBV10-3; 9 bases map to TRBD1. The CDR3 runs 19 residues. Germline lookup yields CDR1 ENHRY and CDR2 SYGVKD. J gave up 7 bases and V 6 bases, and 24 bases lay outside the gene matches. The chain's CDR3 is CAISIGLPGQGSVPGTQYF. The CDR3 DNA reads TGTGCCATCAGCATCGGGCTCCCGGGACAGGGTTCAGTCCCCGGGACCCAGTACTTC.

This clonotype was seen only a few times. The rearrangement uses TRBV19 and TRBJ2-1; possible D gene TRBD1, 6 bases. V lost 5 bases, J lost 8 bases, and 16 bases lay in between. This CDR3 is built from 14 residues. The V gene's germline CDR1 is LNHDA and CDR2 SQIVND (reference sequence). CDR3 nucleotide sequence: TGTGCCAGTAGTGCCCGGGACACGCTGGATGAGCAGTTCTTC. It translates to CASSARDTLDEQFF.

This clonotype appeared many times. V gene TRBV5-4 combines with J gene TRBJ2-3; perhaps TRBD2 as D (6 bases). The CDR3 sequence is 15 residues long. Trimming removed 0 bases from V and 2 bases from J, with 10 bases in between. Germline V CDR1 and CDR2: SGHNT, YYREEE (reference sequence). The CDR3 is CASSLGTSPTDTQYF. The CDR3 region has the DNA TGTGCCAGCAGCTTGGGAACTAGCCCCACAGATACGCAGTATTTT.

This clonotype has a count of ten or more. V is TRBV10-3 and J is TRBJ1-1; D unclear. Germline V CDR1 and CDR2: ENHRY, SYGVKD. The CDR3 has 13 amino acids. Trimming removed 9 bases at V and 1 base at J, with 12 bases between. The CDR3 bases are TGTGCCATTACTAACGCGGCGAACACTGAAGCTTTCTTT. This translates into CAITNAANTEAFF.

This clonotype was counted ten times or more. The chain uses TRBV12-3 or TRBV12-4 and TRBJ1-1; TRBD1 matches at 7 bases. Trimming removed 5 bases from V and 10 bases from J; junction bases left unmatched: 13. This CDR3 comprises 14 residues. CDR3 bases: TGTGCCAGCAGTATAGAGGGGGCGAATAATGGAGCTTTCTTT. It is translated as CASSIEGANNGAFF.

In this sample, this clonotype turned up many times. This rearrangement joins TRBV28 to TRBJ2-7; D may be TRBD2 (5 bases). The V and J ends lost 9 bases and 2 bases respectively, with 14 bases between them. CDR3 length: 13 amino acids. The V gene's germline CDR1 is MDHEN and CDR2 SYDVKM. In DNA form, the CDR3 reads TGTGCCAGTCGGGCGGGCCGCACCTACGAGCAGTACGTC. As protein: CASRAGRTYEQYV.

This clonotype has just a few counts. The chain recombines TRBV10-2 with TRBJ1-2, with 7 bases fitting TRBD1. The trim removed 3 bases at V and 6 bases at J, leaving 7 bases unmatched. Germline loops: CDR1 WSHSY, CDR2 SAAADI. This CDR3 spans 14 amino acids. The CDR3 is CASSDTGTVDGYTF. As DNA, the CDR3 is TGCGCCAGCAGTGATACCGGGACAGTCGATGGCTACACCTTC.

This clonotype was picked up a small number of times. The chain couples TRBV2 to TRBJ1-1, with D unclear. Germline CDR1 is SNHLY and CDR2 is FYNNEI. V was clipped by 2 bases and J by 0 bases, with 10 bases between them. This CDR3 has 15 amino acids. CDR3 DNA: TGTGCCAGCAGTGAAAGTACGGTTATGAACACTGAAGCTTTCTTT. It encodes CASSESTVMNTEAFF. The full variable domain, with the rest looked up from reference TRBV2 and TRBJ1-1, is EPEVTQTPSHQVTQMGQEVILRCVPISNHLYFYWYRQILGQKVEFLVSFYNNEISEKSEIFDDQFSVERPDGSNFTLKIRSTKLEDSAMYFCASSESTVMNTEAFFGQGTRLTVV.

This clonotype was found many times. The chain couples TRBV28 to TRBJ2-1; D not resolved. Trimming left V 1 base short and J 8 bases short, with 6 bases between. Germline CDR1 is MDHEN and CDR2 is SYDVKM. This CDR3 region has 12 residues. Written as DNA, the CDR3 is TGTGCCAGCAGTTTATTGGGGTATGAGCAGTTCTTC. Residues: CASSLLGYEQFF.

This clonotype was seen a few times. The chain recombines TRBV20-1 with TRBJ1-5; D uncertain. Trimming took 0 bases from V and 7 from J, leaving 13 bases between them. Germline assignment: CDR1 DFQATT and CDR2 SNEGSKA (reference sequence). This CDR3 contains 14 residues. In nucleotides, the CDR3 is TGCAGTGCTAGAGAGTTTGGCCGAGAACAGCCCCAGCATTTT. It specifies CSAREFGREQPQHF.

The chain links TRBV4-3 to TRBJ1-1; no clear D. V was shortened by 2 bases and J by 1 base, with 11 bases between the two germline ends. The CDR3 runs to 15 residues. Germline-derived CDR1 and CDR2 are LGHNA and YSLEER. CDR3 residues: CASSQSTERNTEAFF. The DNA for the CDR3 is TGCGCCAGCAGCCAATCAACTGAGAGGAACACTGAAGCTTTCTTT.

This clonotype was found many times. CDR3 nucleotide sequence: TGCAGCGTTGCGTGGACCTCCTACGAGCAGTACTTC. Its protein is CSVAWTSYEQYF. The J gene is TRBJ2-7, the V gene TRBV29-1; D gene uncertain. The CDR3 sequence is 12 residues long. From germline, CDR1 is SQVTM and CDR2 ANQGSEA. V was clipped by 4 bases and J by 0 bases, with 7 bases between them.

This clonotype turned up a few times. This chain connects TRBV20-1 to TRBJ1-5; a weak D match, TRBD1 (6 bases). The CDR3 runs 15 residues. V lost 3 bases and J 4 bases, leaving 16 bases between the germline ends. Germline CDR1 and CDR2: DFQATT and SNEGSKA (reference sequence). The CDR3 nucleotides read TGCAGTGCTAGTAGGGGGGAAGGGGTTAATCAGCCCCAGCATTTT. It yields the protein CSASRGEGVNQPQHF.

V is TRBV6-1 and J is TRBJ2-7; D gene unclear. CDR1 and CDR2 from the germline V gene are MNHNS and SASEGT. V dropped 7 bases and J dropped 3 bases, with 10 bases sitting between them. CDR3 size: 12 residues. DNA for the CDR3: TGTGCCAGCACGAGCTTTTACTACGAGCAGTACGTC. It encodes CASTSFYYEQYV.

This clonotype occurred many times. The J gene is TRBJ1-2, the V gene TRBV10-3; D possibly corresponds to TRBD1 (6 bases). The CDR3 covers 14 residues. V was cut by 7 bases and J by 2 bases, with 14 bases left in between. CDR1 is ENHRY and CDR2 is SYGVKD in the germline V gene. The CDR3 nucleotides are TGTGCCATCAAGGGGGTGGGGAGCAACTATGGCTACACCTTC. It translates to CAIKGVGSNYGYTF.